These 24 T cell receptor beta chains originate from one sample sequenced in a study of identical twins. TCRdb reprocessed the 5' RACE reads with MiXCR, giving one entry per CDR3 protein. The sample has hundreds of thousands of distinct CDR3 sequences, 21% seen once. The same data also went into a second study, on T cells expressing NK-cell markers.

Sequenced: PBMCs. The receptor set was obtained from a woman under 30 in good health.

At least ten counts were recorded for this clonotype. The chain uses TRBV7-2 and TRBJ2-1, with D unresolved. V lost 5 bases and J 0 bases, leaving 14 bases between the germline ends. Germline V gene lookup returns CDR1 SGHTA and CDR2 FQGNSA. CDR3 length: 16 residues. CDR3 bases: TGTGCCAGCAGCATCTTTCCTTTGAGCTCCTACAATGAGCAGTTCTTC. It is translated as CASSIFPLSSYNEQFF.

The chain carries TRBV4-2 and TRBJ2-1, with D hard to call. The CDR3 consists of 14 residues. The V gene's germline CDR1 is LGHNA and CDR2 YNFKEQ. The V gene lost 0 bases and the J gene lost 6 bases, with 9 bases spanning the gap. CDR3 in amino acids: CASSQDGTVNEQFF. CDR3 sequence (DNA): TGTGCCAGCAGCCAAGATGGTACCGTCAATGAGCAGTTCTTC.

The V call is TRBV20-1, the J call TRBJ2-3; a weak D match, TRBD2 (5 bases). V shed 7 bases and J shed 0 bases, with 20 bases lying between them. CDR1 is DFQATT, CDR2 SNEGSKA, per germline (reference sequence). This CDR3 region has 16 residues. The CDR3, as DNA: TGCAGTGTTTCGACGGGAAACCGGTTCAGCACAGATACGCAGTATTTT. Translated: CSVSTGNRFSTDTQYF.

The gene calls are TRBV6-6 and TRBJ2-7; D is unclear. This CDR3 has 13 residues. Trimming cost V 2 bases and J 7 bases, with 12 bases left between them. Germline V gene lookup returns CDR1 MNHNY and CDR2 SVGAGI (reference sequence). The CDR3 DNA follows: TGTGCCAGCAGTTACGTAACTCTCCGAGAGCAGTACTTC. This translates into CASSYVTLREQYF.

This clonotype was picked up a small number of times. This sequence joins TRBV30 and TRBJ2-1, with a tentative D call TRBD2 (6 bases). The V end was cut by 0 bases, the J end by 8 bases, with 11 bases between. The CDR3 is 13 amino acids. CDR1 is GTSNPN and CDR2 is SVGIG in the germline V gene (reference sequence). The CDR3 nucleotides read TGTGCCTGGAGTGTGGATGCTAGCGATGAGCAGTTCTTC. It specifies CAWSVDASDEQFF.

The V gene is TRBV3-1, the J gene TRBJ2-7, with D possibly called TRBD1 or TRBD2 (6 bases each). V was trimmed by 6 bases and J by 3 bases, leaving 18 bases between them. Germline V gene data show CDR1 as LGHDT and CDR2 as YNNKEL (reference sequence). This CDR3 comprises 15 residues. The CDR3 protein is CASSHPSGANYEQYF. CDR3 DNA: TGTGCCAGCAGTCACCCGTCGGGGGCAAACTACGAGCAGTACTTC.

The table lists this clonotype with many counts. This chain joins TRBV6-6 and TRBJ1-2, with D possibly TRBD1 on 5 matching bases. The CDR3 has 13 amino acids. V was clipped by 8 bases and J by 6 bases, with 16 bases between them. Germline V gene sequence: CDR1 MNHNY, CDR2 SVGAGI (reference sequence). CDR3 loop: CASLSAGGDGYTF. The DNA of the CDR3 is TGTGCCAGCCTTTCTGCGGGAGGGGATGGCTACACCTTC.

V and J are TRBV12-3 or TRBV12-4 and TRBJ2-1; a weak D match, TRBD2 (6 bases). V shed 3 bases and J shed 10 bases, with 16 bases lying between them. The CDR3 is made up of 14 amino acids. The CDR3 DNA is TGTGCCAGCAGTTTTACAGGAGGGGTAGGGGAGCAGTTCTTC. Its protein is CASSFTGGVGEQFF.

The V call is TRBV9, the J call TRBJ2-1, with TRBD2 identical over 8 bases. Per germline, CDR1 SGDLS and CDR2 YYNGEE. The length of the CDR3 is 14 residues. V was clipped by 4 bases and J by 7 bases; unmatched bases: 7. CDR3 nucleotides: TGTGCCAGCAGCCCTCCCGGACTAGCAAATGAGCAGTTCTTC. Amino acids: CASSPPGLANEQFF.

The rearrangement links TRBV10-3 to TRBJ2-7, with 8 positions matching TRBD1. The junction had 8 bases not matched to a gene; V was cut back by 7 bases and J by 6 bases. The CDR3 is 13 residues long. The germline V gene encodes CDR1 ENHRY and CDR2 SYGVKD. The CDR3 nucleotides are TGTGCCATCACCCTGACAGGGGAAGGCGAGCAGTACTTC. It yields the protein CAITLTGEGEQYF.

This clonotype came up a few times. The genes are TRBV6-1 and TRBJ2-3, with 8 bases fitting TRBD2. The germline gives CDR1 MNHNS, CDR2 SASEGT. The length of the CDR3 is 16 residues. The ends lost 6 bases at V and 2 bases at J; junction bases unmatched: 10. DNA for the CDR3: TGTGCCAGCAGCCCCCAGATAGCGGGGAACACAGATACGCAGTATTTT. Protein sequence: CASSPQIAGNTDTQYF.

The CDR3 DNA is TGCAGTGCTAGTGATTCCGGGACTAGCGGGAGATACGAGCAGTACTTC. This translates into CSASDSGTSGRYEQYF. The chain is built from TRBV20-1 and TRBJ2-7; TRBD2 agrees at 14 bases. Germline CDR1 is DFQATT and CDR2 is SNEGSKA (reference sequence). The CDR3 sequence is 16 residues long. The ends lost 3 bases at V and 4 bases at J; junction bases unmatched: 8.

This clonotype was seen ten or more times. One end of the junction is discordant with germline, which a read error may explain. The rearrangement uses TRBV5-1 and TRBJ2-1; no firm D call. CDR1 and CDR2 (germline): SGHRS, YFSETQ. The CDR3 runs to 13 residues. CDR3 nucleotides: TGCGCCAGCACCTTGTCGCTTTTCAATGAGCAGTTCTTC. Protein: CASTLSLFNEQFF.

The gene calls are TRBV20-1 and TRBJ1-2; D is possibly TRBD1 (5 bases). The germline V and J ends were trimmed by 5 bases and 3 bases, with 13 bases remaining between them. CDR1 is DFQATT and CDR2 is SNEGSKA in the germline V gene (reference sequence). There are 13 residues in the CDR3. Here the CDR3 reads CSASGPLHYGYTF. CDR3 sequence (DNA): TGCAGTGCTTCGGGGCCGCTTCACTATGGCTACACCTTC.

This clonotype was seen a handful of times. The V and J genes are TRBV20-1 and TRBJ2-5; TRBD2 is a possible D gene (6 bases). Germline V gives CDR1 DFQATT, CDR2 SNEGSKA (reference sequence). The CDR3 extends over 12 amino acids. V was clipped by 4 bases and J by 5 bases, with 11 bases between them. The CDR3 DNA sequence: TGCAGTGCTAACGGGGAGGCGGAGACCCAGTACTTC. Translation: CSANGEAETQYF.

The sample holds a few counts of this clonotype. This sequence joins TRBV16 and TRBJ1-2; perhaps TRBD1 as D (6 bases). Germline V gene lookup returns CDR1 KGHSY and CDR2 FQNENV. The CDR3 runs to 14 residues. V was pared by 0 bases and J by 6 bases, with 11 bases between. In nucleotides, the CDR3 is TGTGCCAGCAGCCAATCCTACAGGGAGGATGGCTACACCTTC. Translating it yields CASSQSYREDGYTF.

The chain uses TRBV5-1 and TRBJ1-2; 7 bases map to TRBD1. The trim removed 2 bases at V and 9 bases at J, leaving 10 bases unmatched. The germline V gene has CDR1 SGHRS and CDR2 YFSETQ. This CDR3 is 14 amino acids long. The CDR3 region has the DNA TGCGCCAGCAGCTTAACAGGGGAGTCGGTGAGCTACACCTTC. Protein sequence: CASSLTGESVSYTF.

J is TRBJ2-3 and V is TRBV4-3; 7 positions match TRBD2. The trim removed 4 bases at V and 14 bases at J, leaving 12 bases unmatched. CDR1 LGHNA and CDR2 YSLEER come from the germline V gene. The length of the CDR3 is 13 residues. The CDR3 here is CASSRETSWRLYF. The CDR3 coding sequence is TGCGCCAGCAGCCGGGAGACTAGCTGGAGGTTGTATTTT.

The chain couples TRBV7-2 to TRBJ2-1; 8 bases are shared with TRBD1. The CDR3 covers 15 residues. Unmatched junction bases numbered 5, after V lost 0 bases and J lost 7 bases. The germline V gene encodes CDR1 SGHTA and CDR2 FQGNSA. The CDR3 here is CASSLAGDRPNEQFF. The CDR3 DNA reads as TGTGCCAGCAGCTTAGCAGGGGACAGGCCGAATGAGCAGTTCTTC.

There are a few counts of this clonotype. The chain carries TRBV12-3 or TRBV12-4 and TRBJ1-5; D is perhaps TRBD1 (5 bases). The CDR3 length is 14 residues. The V gene lost 6 bases and the J gene lost 3 bases, with 12 bases spanning the gap. CDR3 residues: CASRGLGDNQPQHF. The CDR3 DNA follows: TGTGCCAGCAGGGGACTGGGGGACAATCAGCCCCAGCATTTT.

V and J are TRBV27 and TRBJ1-5; D is possibly TRBD1 (6 bases). V was shortened by 8 bases and J by 2 bases, with 16 bases between the two germline ends. Germline CDR1 and CDR2: MNHEY and SMNVEV (reference sequence). The CDR3 sequence is 15 residues long. The CDR3 DNA is TGTGCCAGCGGGGTAGGGGGAAGGGGCAATCAGCCCCAGCATTTT. Encoded protein: CASGVGGRGNQPQHF.

This clonotype came up a few times. V usage is TRBV29-1 and J usage is TRBJ2-1; 9 positions agree with TRBD1. The V gene end was trimmed by 7 bases and the J gene end by 5 bases; junction bases not matched to a gene: 6. The CDR3 runs 13 residues. The germline V gene encodes CDR1 SQVTM and CDR2 ANQGSEA. This CDR3 is CSGLRDRDNEQFF. The CDR3 region has the DNA TGCAGCGGTCTCCGGGACAGGGACAATGAGCAGTTCTTC.

The table lists this clonotype with a few counts. The chain links TRBV7-3 to TRBJ2-3; D might be TRBD2 (6 bases). Germline CDR1 is SGHTA and CDR2 is FQGTGA. The CDR3 is 16 amino acids. V lost 2 bases to trimming and J lost 1 base, with 13 bases between them. The CDR3 region has the DNA TGTGCCAGCAGCTTAGATCGGGCTAGCGGCACAGATACGCAGTATTTT. This translates into CASSLDRASGTDTQYF.

This clonotype has more than one count but fewer than ten. V usage is TRBV7-9 and J usage is TRBJ2-7; 11 bases map to TRBD1. This CDR3 spans 15 amino acids. With 5 bases clipped from V and 2 bases from J, the junction kept 5 bases outside the gene matches. Germline CDR1 is SEHNR and CDR2 is FQNEAQ (reference sequence). CDR3 sequence: CASSEGGQGAYEQYF. The DNA of the CDR3 is TGTGCCAGCAGCGAGGGGGGACAGGGGGCCTACGAGCAGTACTTC.